This record covers a single T cell receptor (beta chain). The antigen remains undetermined. Genomic DNA constituted the template upon which TCR beta VDJ and CDR3 profiling was performed. MiXCR, applied by TCRdb to the reads, yields one record per CDR3 protein. There are about 160,000 distinct CDR3 sequences in the sample; roughly two thirds occur only once, and about 50% lies in the top ten. This specimen belongs to a study of CD8+CD57+ T cells in acquired aplastic anemia. The overall study: Sorted CD4+ and CD8+ cells yielded about 3 ug of DNA on average. Regarding the study as a whole: Overlapping CD8+ CDR3 repertoires of patients and controls contained around 30 shared sequences. Any difference that existed in CD8+ Simpson's diversity between patients and controls was not significant.

The sequenced patients had an expansion of CD8+CD57+ cells seen by flow cytometry. Among the patients, none had received any therapy at the time of blood sampling. The CDR3 runs 14 residues. Germline V gene sequence: CDR1 SNHLY, CDR2 FYNNEI. Trimming took off 6 bases at V and 0 bases at J, with 11 bases between the two ends. V gene TRBV2 combines with J gene TRBJ1-1; D not resolved. The TCR sequence derives from a human donor with aplastic anemia. Sequenced material: sorted CD4+, CD8+, or CD8+CD57+ T cells (not recorded which) from PBMCs. The CDR3 reads CASSPATVNTEAFF. For the CDR3, the DNA is TGTGCCAGCAGCCCCGCCACCGTGAACACTGAAGCTTTCTTT.